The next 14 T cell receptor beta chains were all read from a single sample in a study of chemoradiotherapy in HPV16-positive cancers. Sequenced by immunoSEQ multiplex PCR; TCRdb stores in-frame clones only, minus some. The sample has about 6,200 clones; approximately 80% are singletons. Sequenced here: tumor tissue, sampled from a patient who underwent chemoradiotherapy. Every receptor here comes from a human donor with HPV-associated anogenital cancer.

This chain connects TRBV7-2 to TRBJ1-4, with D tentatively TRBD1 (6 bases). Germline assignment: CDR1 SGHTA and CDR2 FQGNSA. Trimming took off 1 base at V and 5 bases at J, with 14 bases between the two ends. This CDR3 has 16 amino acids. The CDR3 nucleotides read TGTGCCAGCAGCTTAGGAGGGGGGGGTTCCAATGAAAAACTGTTTTTT. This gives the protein CASSLGGGGSNEKLFF.

This chain's CDR3 is CASSLRGPGANVLTF. As DNA, the CDR3 is TGTGCCAGCAGTTTACGGGGTCCCGGGGCCAACGTCCTGACTTTC. This sequence joins TRBV27 and TRBJ2-6; D may be TRBD2 (5 bases). The CDR3 length is 15 residues. Trimming removed 2 bases from V and 4 bases from J, with 9 bases in between. Germline V gene sequence: CDR1 MNHEY, CDR2 SMNVEV (reference sequence).

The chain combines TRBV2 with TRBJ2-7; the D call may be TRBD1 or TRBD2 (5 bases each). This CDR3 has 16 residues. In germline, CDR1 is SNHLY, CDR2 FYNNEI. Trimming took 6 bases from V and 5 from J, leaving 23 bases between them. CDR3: CASRDFGSSRGNEQYF. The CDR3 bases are TGTGCCAGCAGGGACTTTGGTTCCTCAAGGGGAAACGAGCAGTACTTC. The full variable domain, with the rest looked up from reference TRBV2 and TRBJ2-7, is EPEVTQTPSHQVTQMGQEVILRCVPISNHLYFYWYRQILGQKVEFLVSFYNNEISEKSEIFDDQFSVERPDGSNFTLKIRSTKLEDSAMYFCASRDFGSSRGNEQYFGPGTRLTVT.

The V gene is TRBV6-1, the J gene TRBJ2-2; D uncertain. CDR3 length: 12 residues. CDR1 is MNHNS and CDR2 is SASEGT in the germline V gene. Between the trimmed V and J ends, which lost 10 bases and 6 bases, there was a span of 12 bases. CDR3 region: CATPLSPGELFF. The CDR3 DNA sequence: TGTGCCACCCCGCTCTCCCCCGGGGAGCTGTTTTTT.

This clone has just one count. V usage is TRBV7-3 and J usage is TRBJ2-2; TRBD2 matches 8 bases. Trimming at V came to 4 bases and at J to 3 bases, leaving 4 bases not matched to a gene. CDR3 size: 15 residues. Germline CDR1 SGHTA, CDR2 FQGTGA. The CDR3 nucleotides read TGTGCCAGCAGCTCCAGCGGGAGAGACACCGGGGAGCTGTTTTTT. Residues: CASSSSGRDTGELFF. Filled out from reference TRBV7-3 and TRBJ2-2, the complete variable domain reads GAGVSQTPSNKVTEKGKYVELRCDPISGHTALYWYRQSLGQGPEFLIYFQGTGAADDSGLPNDRFFAVRPEGSVSTLKIQRTERGDSAVYLCASSSSGRDTGELFFGEGSRLTVL.

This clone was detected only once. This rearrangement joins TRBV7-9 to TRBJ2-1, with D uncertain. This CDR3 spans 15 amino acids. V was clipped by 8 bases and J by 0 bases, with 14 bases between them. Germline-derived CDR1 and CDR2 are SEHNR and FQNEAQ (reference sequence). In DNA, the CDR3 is TGTGCCAGCTTAGATTCCACGAGCTCCTACAATGAGCAGTTCTTC. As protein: CASLDSTSSYNEQFF.

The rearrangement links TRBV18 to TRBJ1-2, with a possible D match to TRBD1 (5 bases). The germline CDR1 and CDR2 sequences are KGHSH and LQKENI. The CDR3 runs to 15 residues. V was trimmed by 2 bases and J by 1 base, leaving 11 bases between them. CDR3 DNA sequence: TGTGCCAGCTCACCAGGGGCAGAGAGTAACTATGGCTACACCTTC. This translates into CASSPGAESNYGYTF.

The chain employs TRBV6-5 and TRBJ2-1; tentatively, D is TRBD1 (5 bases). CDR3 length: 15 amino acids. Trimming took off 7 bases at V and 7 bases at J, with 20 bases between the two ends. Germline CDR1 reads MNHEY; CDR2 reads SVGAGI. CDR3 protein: CASMVRVPSGNEQFF. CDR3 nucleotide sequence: TGTGCCAGCATGGTCAGGGTGCCCAGTGGTAATGAGCAGTTCTTC.

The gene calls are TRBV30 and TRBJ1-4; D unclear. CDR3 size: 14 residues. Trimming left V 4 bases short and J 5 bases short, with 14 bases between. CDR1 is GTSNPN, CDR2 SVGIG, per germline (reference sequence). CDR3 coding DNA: TGTGCCTGGACCCCGACATATGAAAATGAAAAACTGTTTTTT. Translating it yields CAWTPTYENEKLFF.

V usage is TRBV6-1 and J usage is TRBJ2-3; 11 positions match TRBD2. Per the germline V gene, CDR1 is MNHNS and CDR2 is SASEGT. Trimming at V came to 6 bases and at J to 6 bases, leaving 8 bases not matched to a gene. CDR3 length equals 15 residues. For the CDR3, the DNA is TGTGCCAGCAGCGAAACTAGCGGGAGCCTGGATACGCAGTATTTT. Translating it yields CASSETSGSLDTQYF.

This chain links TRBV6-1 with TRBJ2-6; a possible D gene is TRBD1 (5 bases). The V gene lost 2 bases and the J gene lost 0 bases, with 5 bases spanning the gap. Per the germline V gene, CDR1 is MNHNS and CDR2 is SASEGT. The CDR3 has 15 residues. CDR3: CASSEQGSGANVLTF. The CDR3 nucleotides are TGTGCCAGCAGTGAACAGGGCTCTGGGGCCAACGTCCTGACTTTC.

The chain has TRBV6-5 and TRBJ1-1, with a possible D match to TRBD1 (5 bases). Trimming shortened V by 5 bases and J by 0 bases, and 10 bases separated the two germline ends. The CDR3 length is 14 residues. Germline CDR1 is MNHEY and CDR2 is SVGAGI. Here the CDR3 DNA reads TGTGCCAGCAGTCCAGGGAGCATGAACACTGAAGCTTTCTTT. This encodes CASSPGSMNTEAFF.

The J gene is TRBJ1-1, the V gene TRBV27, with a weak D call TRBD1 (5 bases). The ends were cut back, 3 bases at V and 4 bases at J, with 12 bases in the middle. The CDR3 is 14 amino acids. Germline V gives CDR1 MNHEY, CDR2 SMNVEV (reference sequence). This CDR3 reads CASSFQGSGTEAFF. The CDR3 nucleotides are TGTGCCAGCAGTTTCCAGGGTAGCGGCACTGAAGCTTTCTTT.

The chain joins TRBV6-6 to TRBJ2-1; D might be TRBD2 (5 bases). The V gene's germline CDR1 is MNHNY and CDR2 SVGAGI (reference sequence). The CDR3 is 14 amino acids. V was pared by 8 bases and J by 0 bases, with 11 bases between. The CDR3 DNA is TGTGCCAGCGGTTTAGCGAGCTCCTACAATGAGCAGTTCTTC. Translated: CASGLASSYNEQFF.